One sample yielded the 23 T cell receptor beta chains listed below, sequenced in a study of shared T cell receptors in the human thymus. Using immunoSEQ multiplex PCR, the repertoire was profiled, and TCRdb retains in-frame clones only, with some absent. The table lists some 760,000 clones, roughly 85% of them singletons. The same sample was also studied in work on human thymus T cells.

Sequencing used thymocytes. These receptors all come from a girl in the first two years of life with a congenital heart defect.

This chain connects TRBV5-1 to TRBJ2-7, with D possibly being TRBD2 (5 bases). The CDR3 is made up of 17 amino acids. Germline V gives CDR1 SGHRS, CDR2 YFSETQ. Trimming took 4 bases from V and 4 from J, leaving 24 bases between them. The chain's CDR3 is CASSPRVVTPRRYEQYF. The CDR3 DNA sequence: TGCGCCAGCAGCCCGCGGGTGGTGACTCCCCGTCGGTACGAGCAGTACTTC. The variable domain in full, completed from reference TRBV5-1 and TRBJ2-7, reads KAGVTQTPRYLIKTRGQQVTLSCSPISGHRSVSWYQQTPGQGLQFLFEYFSETQRNKGNFPGRFSGRQFSNSRSEMNVSTLELGDSALYLCASSPRVVTPRRYEQYFGPGTRLTVT.

The chain combines TRBV28 with TRBJ1-2; TRBD1 agrees at 7 bases. This CDR3 has 14 amino acids. Germline assignment: CDR1 MDHEN and CDR2 SYDVKM. V lost 2 bases and J lost 6; bases outside the gene matches: 6. The CDR3 region has the DNA TGTGCCAGCAGTTTAGCAGGGGGATCTGATGGCTACACCTTC. This sequence encodes CASSLAGGSDGYTF.

This clone appeared once. A much larger clone is a single base away; this may be a read error. Other DNA sequences in this sample translate to the same CDR3. This chain connects TRBV10-3 to TRBJ1-1; a possible D gene is TRBD1 (6 bases). Deletions cut 6 bases from V and 1 base from J, with 6 bases between. The germline gives CDR1 ENHRY, CDR2 SYGVKD. CDR3 length: 12 residues. CDR3 sequence reads: CAIRTGNTEAFF. CDR3 sequence (DNA): TGTGCCATCAGGACAGGGAACACTGAAGCTTTCTTT.

V is TRBV19 and J is TRBJ2-1; a possible D gene is TRBD2 (6 bases). CDR1 and CDR2 from the germline V gene are LNHDA and SQIVND (reference sequence). CDR3 length equals 12 residues. V lost 7 bases and J 6 bases, leaving 10 bases between the germline ends. The CDR3 DNA follows: TGTGCCAGTAAGGCGGAGGGCAATGAGCAGTTCTTC. As protein: CASKAEGNEQFF.

CDR3 in DNA: TGTGCCAGCAGTTACCCCACTACCAAGCAGTACTTC. The encoded protein is CASSYPTTKQYF. This chain uses TRBV6-5 with TRBJ2-7, with D hard to call. Trimming removed 2 bases at V and 8 bases at J, with 10 bases between. The CDR3 spans 12 residues. Germline loops: CDR1 MNHEY, CDR2 SVGAGI.

The V and J genes are TRBV5-1 and TRBJ1-6; 7 bases are a match to TRBD1. V gave up 0 bases and J gave up 5 bases; unmatched junction bases: 14. CDR3 length equals 19 residues. Germline CDR1 reads SGHRS; CDR2 reads YFSETQ. CDR3 amino acids: CASSLEFNRAQGDNSPLHF. The CDR3 bases are TGCGCCAGCAGCTTGGAATTCAACAGGGCTCAGGGGGATAATTCACCCCTCCACTTT. The full variable domain, rest sourced from reference TRBV5-1 and TRBJ1-6, is KAGVTQTPRYLIKTRGQQVTLSCSPISGHRSVSWYQQTPGQGLQFLFEYFSETQRNKGNFPGRFSGRQFSNSRSEMNVSTLELGDSALYLCASSLEFNRAQGDNSPLHFGNGTRLTVT.

The rearrangement uses TRBV6-1 and TRBJ1-3; 7 positions match TRBD1. The trim removed 6 bases at V and 4 bases at J, leaving 9 bases unmatched. The CDR3 loop spans 15 amino acids. From germline, CDR1 is MNHNS and CDR2 SASEGT. The CDR3 DNA sequence: TGTGCCAGCAGGAGACCTACAGGGGACGGAAACACCATATATTTT. Protein sequence: CASRRPTGDGNTIYF.

This chain uses TRBV6-5 with TRBJ1-1, with D uncertain. V shed 5 bases and J shed 5 bases, with 9 bases lying between them. This CDR3 has 12 amino acids. CDR1 MNHEY and CDR2 SVGAGI come from the germline V gene. The CDR3 here is CASSPPGTEAFF. The CDR3 DNA reads TGTGCCAGCAGTCCCCCGGGGACTGAAGCTTTCTTT.

V gene TRBV28 combines with J gene TRBJ1-1; the match to TRBD1 covers 8 bases. The J segment lost 0 bases and the V segment lost 4 bases, leaving 7 bases of the junction unmatched. From germline, CDR1 is MDHEN and CDR2 SYDVKM. This CDR3 has 16 amino acids. The CDR3 DNA sequence: TGTGCCAGCAGTTACCGCAGGGGGCTCTTGAACACTGAAGCTTTCTTT. Translated: CASSYRRGLLNTEAFF. Together with reference TRBV28 and TRBJ1-1, the CDR3 gives the full variable domain: DVKVTQSSRYLVKRTGEKVFLECVQDMDHENMFWYRQDPGLGLRLIYFSYDVKMKEKGDIPEGYSVSREKKERFSLILESASTNQTSMYLCASSYRRGLLNTEAFFGQGTRLTVV.

The rearrangement links TRBV14 to TRBJ2-7, with TRBD2 matching over 11 bases. The CDR3 has 19 amino acids. Germline lookup yields CDR1 SGHDN and CDR2 FVKESK. J lost 3 bases, V lost 2 bases, and 15 bases had no gene match. Here the CDR3 reads CASSQKGLAVHPTRYEQYF. CDR3 DNA sequence: TGTGCCAGCAGCCAAAAGGGACTAGCGGTCCACCCCACCCGCTACGAGCAGTACTTC.

CDR3 in amino acids: CAISERHPLGQTNTEAFF. The CDR3 DNA reads as TGTGCCATCAGTGAAAGACACCCCCTGGGACAGACGAACACTGAAGCTTTCTTT. The chain couples TRBV10-3 to TRBJ1-1; TRBD1 matches 7 bases. Germline V gene data show CDR1 as ENHRY and CDR2 as SYGVKD. J gave up 1 base and V 3 bases, and 14 bases lay outside the gene matches. The CDR3 spans 18 residues.

A single count supports this clone. This sequence joins TRBV19 and TRBJ1-2, with TRBD1 as a possible D gene (6 bases). The V end was cut by 3 bases, the J end by 3 bases, with 29 bases between. The CDR3 has 20 residues. Germline CDR1 and CDR2: LNHDA and SQIVND (reference sequence). The CDR3 loop reads CASSIHSGRAWAGEYYGYTF. DNA of the CDR3: TGTGCCAGTAGTATTCATTCGGGTCGGGCGTGGGCAGGGGAGTACTATGGCTACACCTTC.

The chain has TRBV30 and TRBJ1-1, with 7 nucleotides matching TRBD1. The CDR3 covers 13 residues. V lost 6 bases to trimming and J lost 1 base; unmatched junction nucleotides: 5. Germline CDR1 reads GTSNPN; CDR2 reads SVGIG (reference sequence). CDR3 protein: CACSGTANTEAFF. CDR3 nucleotide sequence: TGTGCCTGTTCCGGGACAGCGAACACTGAAGCTTTCTTT.

On this clone itself: Distinct nucleotide sequences in the sample also encode this CDR3. This chain uses TRBV4-1 with TRBJ1-1; 7 bases agree with TRBD1. Germline-derived CDR1 and CDR2 are MGHRA and YSYEKL. Germline trimming cut 0 bases from V and 0 bases from J; bases unmatched to any gene: 1. The CDR3 sequence is 15 residues long. CDR3 protein: CASSQEGQLNTEAFF. In nucleotides, the CDR3 is TGCGCCAGCAGCCAAGAGGGACAGCTGAACACTGAAGCTTTCTTT.

The sample holds one count of this clone. This chain uses TRBV19 with TRBJ2-4, with D perhaps matching TRBD1 (6 bases). The CDR3 has 16 residues. Trimming removed 8 bases from V and 1 base from J, with 18 bases in between. Germline CDR1 LNHDA, CDR2 SQIVND (reference sequence). As DNA, the CDR3 is TGTGCCAGTCAGACAGGCCTCCAAACGGCCAAAAACATTCAGTACTTC. Amino acids: CASQTGLQTAKNIQYF.

The rearrangement uses TRBV5-8 and TRBJ2-7; 7 bases agree with TRBD1. The CDR3 extends over 18 amino acids. CDR1 and CDR2 (germline): SGHTS, YDEGEE. J lost 2 bases, V lost 6 bases, and 20 bases had no gene match. The CDR3 is CASTTGTDEMKTPYEQYF. In nucleotides, the CDR3 is TGTGCCAGCACAACCGGGACAGACGAGATGAAAACTCCCTACGAGCAGTACTTC.

This clone was found once. V and J are TRBV5-6 and TRBJ1-2, with a possible D match to TRBD1 (6 bases). Looked up from germline, CDR1 is SGHDT and CDR2 is YYEEEE. V dropped 10 bases and J dropped 4 bases, with 14 bases sitting between them. The CDR3 consists of 12 residues. DNA for the CDR3: TGTGCCGGTTCCACAGGGACCTATGGCTACACCTTC. Its translation: CAGSTGTYGYTF.

The chain employs TRBV4-1 and TRBJ1-3; 9 nucleotides align to TRBD1. Trimming removed 0 bases from V and 2 bases from J; junction bases left unmatched: 8. The CDR3 covers 18 residues. Germline V gene sequence: CDR1 MGHRA, CDR2 YSYEKL. As DNA, the CDR3 is TGCGCCAGCAGCCAAGATCCCGGGACAGGGAGGACTGGAAACACCATATATTTT. Protein: CASSQDPGTGRTGNTIYF.

The chain carries TRBV19 and TRBJ2-5; D is perhaps TRBD2 (6 bases). The DNA matches TRBJ2-7 better at its end, which makes the J call doubtful. This CDR3 comprises 14 residues. Germline CDR1 reads LNHDA; CDR2 reads SQIVND (reference sequence). The CDR3 nucleotides are TGTGCCAGTAGTGCCATGGGACGAGCGGGCGAGCAGTACTTC. Its protein product is CASSAMGRAGEQYF.

V usage is TRBV7-2 and J usage is TRBJ2-7; the D gene is possibly TRBD2 (6 bases). This CDR3 is built from 15 residues. Germline V gives CDR1 SGHTA, CDR2 FQGNSA. The germline V and J ends were trimmed by 4 bases and 3 bases, with 16 bases remaining between them. This chain's CDR3 is CASSSAWDSVYEQYF. Written as DNA, the CDR3 is TGTGCCAGCAGCTCCGCGTGGGACTCTGTCTACGAGCAGTACTTC.

The chain is built from TRBV5-6 and TRBJ2-7; D call uncertain. The V and J ends lost 0 bases and 0 bases respectively, with 19 bases between them. Germline V gene data show CDR1 as SGHDT and CDR2 as YYEEEE. The CDR3 is 18 residues long. For the CDR3, the DNA is TGTGCCAGCAGCTTGGTAGTCCTCTTTCCCATTTACTCCTACGAGCAGTACTTC. It translates to CASSLVVLFPIYSYEQYF.

The chain uses TRBV2 and TRBJ1-5; 7 positions agree with TRBD1. Germline trimming cut 6 bases from V and 0 bases from J; bases unmatched to any gene: 5. Germline CDR1 and CDR2: SNHLY and FYNNEI. The CDR3 is 15 amino acids. CDR3 DNA sequence: TGTGCCAGCAGGGGACAGACTTATAGCAATCAGCCCCAGCATTTT. It codes for CASRGQTYSNQPQHF. The full variable domain, rest sourced from reference TRBV2 and TRBJ1-5, is EPEVTQTPSHQVTQMGQEVILRCVPISNHLYFYWYRQILGQKVEFLVSFYNNEISEKSEIFDDQFSVERPDGSNFTLKIRSTKLEDSAMYFCASRGQTYSNQPQHFGDGTRLSIL.

This chain links TRBV27 with TRBJ1-6; the D is unclear. V gave up 4 bases and J gave up 7 bases, with 11 bases separating them. The CDR3 extends over 14 amino acids. Germline V gives CDR1 MNHEY, CDR2 SMNVEV (reference sequence). In nucleotides, the CDR3 is TGTGCCAGCAGTTCTCCGGGTGACAATTCACCCCTCCACTTT. Translation gives CASSSPGDNSPLHF.